This T cell receptor (beta chain) was recorded in a study of blood T cell repertoires in COVID-19. The CDR3 length is 17 residues. In germline, CDR1 is KGHSH, CDR2 LQKENI. J lost 5 bases, V lost 1 base, and 4 bases had no gene match. Original handling: For nucleated cells, counts were estimated from reference gene primer amplification. TCRdb's table, derived via immunoSEQ multiplex PCR, lists solely in-frame clones and lacks some. V and J calls plus clone size are reproduced from that table; the DNA served to infer D and trimming. The data show about 160,000 clones, about 86% seen once. Sequenced input: peripheral blood. The chain uses TRBV18 and TRBJ1-6, with TRBD1 identical over 11 bases. The receptor was isolated from a man in his forties or fifties with active or convalescent COVID-19. The CDR3: CASSPLPGQGDNSPLHF. The CDR3 nucleotides read TGTGCCAGCTCACCACTTCCGGGACAGGGGGATAATTCACCCCTCCACTTT.